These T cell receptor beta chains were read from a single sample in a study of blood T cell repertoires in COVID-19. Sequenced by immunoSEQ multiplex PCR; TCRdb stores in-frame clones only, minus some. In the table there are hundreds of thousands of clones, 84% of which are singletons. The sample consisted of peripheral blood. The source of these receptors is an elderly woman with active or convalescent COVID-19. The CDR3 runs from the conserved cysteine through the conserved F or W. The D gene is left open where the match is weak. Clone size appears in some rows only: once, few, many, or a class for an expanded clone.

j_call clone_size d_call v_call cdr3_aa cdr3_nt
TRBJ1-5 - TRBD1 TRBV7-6 CASSLRDSINQPQHF TGTGCCAGCAGCTTACGGGACAGCATAAATCAGCCCCAGCATTTT
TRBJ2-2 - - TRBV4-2 CASSPIQTVVTTGELFF TGTGCCAGCAGCCCTATTCAGACAGTTGTGACCACCGGGGAGCTGTTTTTT
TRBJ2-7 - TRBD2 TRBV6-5 CATTPTSGSYEQYF TGTGCCACTACGCCGACTAGCGGTTCCTACGAGCAGTACTTC
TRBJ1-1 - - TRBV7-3 CASSSQGGTEAFF TGTGCCAGCAGCTCACAGGGCGGCACTGAAGCTTTCTTT
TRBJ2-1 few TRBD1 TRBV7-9 CASSSTGGTDNEQFF TGTGCCAGCAGCTCAACAGGGGGAACTGACAATGAGCAGTTCTTC
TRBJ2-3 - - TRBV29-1 CSVRVGTSTDTQYF TGCAGCGTTCGGGTAGGCACAAGCACAGATACGCAGTATTTT
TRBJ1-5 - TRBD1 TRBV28 CASISDRGGNQPQHF TGTGCCAGCATCTCGGACAGGGGAGGCAATCAGCCCCAGCATTTT
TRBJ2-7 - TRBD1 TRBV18 CASSLRQGVDEQYF TGTGCCAGCTCACTGCGCCAGGGGGTGGACGAGCAGTACTTC
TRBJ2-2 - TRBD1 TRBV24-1 CATSDSRQGNTGELFF TGTGCCACCAGTGATTCTAGACAGGGTAACACCGGGGAGCTGTTTTTT
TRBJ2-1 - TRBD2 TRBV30 CAWIGRMGVGVQFF TGTGCCTGGATCGGGAGGATGGGAGTTGGTGTTCAGTTCTTC
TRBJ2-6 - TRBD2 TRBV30 CAWQGTSGLSGANVLTF TGTGCCTGGCAAGGGACTAGCGGACTCTCTGGGGCCAACGTCCTGACTTTC
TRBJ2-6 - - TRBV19 CASSLQGTAGANVLTF TGTGCCAGTAGTCTTCAGGGGACGGCTGGGGCCAACGTCCTGACTTTC
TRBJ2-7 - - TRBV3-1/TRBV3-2 CASSRGRGEQYF TGTGCCAGCAGTCGGGGTAGGGGGGAGCAGTACTTC
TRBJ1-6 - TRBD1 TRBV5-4 CASSQSGTGISPLHF TGTGCCAGCAGCCAGAGTGGGACAGGGATTTCACCCCTCCACTTT
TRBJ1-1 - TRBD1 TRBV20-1 CSASRQGRDTEAFF TGCAGTGCTAGTCGACAGGGACGGGACACTGAAGCTTTCTTT
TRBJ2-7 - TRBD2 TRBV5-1 CASSAIAGGSYEQYF TGCGCCAGCAGCGCTATAGCGGGGGGTAGCTACGAGCAGTACTTC